Listed below are T cell receptor beta chains from one sample, sequenced in a study of CD8+ T cells in alopecia areata. Libraries were prepared by immunoSEQ multiplex PCR; TCRdb keeps only in-frame clonotypes and omits some of them. The table lists hundreds of thousands of clones, 50% to 60% of them singletons. The sample was CD4+ T cells sorted from blood, taken at week 0. These receptors all come from a human donor with alopecia areata. CDR3s leave out the opening cysteine and the closing phenylalanine or tryptophan. Size values are once, few and many counts, or a class for expanded clones, and some rows have none.

clone size	V gene	J gene	CDR3 protein
many	TRBV4-1	TRBJ2-5	ASSRLQGFDETQY
-	TRBV5-6	TRBJ1-2	ASSSGQGSNYGYT
-	TRBV29-1	TRBJ2-6	SAGPSGANVLT
once	TRBV7-9	TRBJ1-1	ASSPKDRGINTEAF
-	TRBV27	TRBJ2-7	ASSPPGSIYEQY
-	TRBV11-2	TRBJ2-5	ASSFEGRQETQY
-	TRBV30	TRBJ2-5	AWRRTGHIQETQY
-	TRBV30	TRBJ2-1	AWRGGTSSYNEQF
many	TRBV7-8	TRBJ2-7	ASSQGDFSYEQY
-	TRBV7-9	TRBJ1-1	ASSLYTEAF
-	TRBV5-4	TRBJ2-5	ASSPGPGLAGDQETQY
-	TRBV29-1	TRBJ2-1	SVAGLFYNEQF
-	TRBV29-1	TRBJ1-2	SVEMRQDPNYGYT
-	TRBV4-1	TRBJ2-1	ASSLTSFNEQF
once	TRBV30	TRBJ1-1	AWSGAGKAF
once	TRBV5-1	TRBJ1-1	ASSAAGVGKAF
-	TRBV30	TRBJ2-1	AWSVGTSGSTYNEQF
few	TRBV10-3	TRBJ1-1	AISQGQGNTEAF
-	TRBV5-1	TRBJ1-6	ASSLNQGFSPLH
-	TRBV7-9	TRBJ1-1	ASSLGRGNTEAF
-	TRBV6-5	TRBJ1-2	ASSYLGTYGYT
few	TRBV6-1	TRBJ2-3	ASSPGTSGSNTQY
-	TRBV5-1	TRBJ2-2	ASSLGRPNTGELF
-	TRBV2	TRBJ1-6	ASSGGLRKGNSPLH
-	TRBV18	TRBJ2-7	ASSGDRSSYEQY
-	TRBV29-1	TRBJ1-4	SVATGTGEKLF
few	TRBV7-8	TRBJ2-1	ASSFPTSGGPRDEQF
-	TRBV9	TRBJ2-5	ASSAGGPASAETQY
few	TRBV7-9	TRBJ1-2	ASSPLSGYT
-	TRBV4-2	TRBJ2-1	ASGGGAYNEQF
-	TRBV14	TRBJ1-1	ASSQAGMNTEAF